This record concerns one T cell receptor beta chain sequence. The germline CDR1 and CDR2 sequences are MNHEY and SVGAGI. This CDR3 has 15 residues. Losses at the gene ends were 7 bases for V and 5 bases for J; bases not matched to a gene: 10. The sample belongs to a study of blood T cell repertoires in COVID-19. Study-wide context: Samples representing acute and convalescent COVID-19 were sourced from the United States, Italy and Spain. Sample material is recorded as cDNA or gDNA derived from T cells, B-cell-depleted T cells, or PBMCs.

The authors' processing: The authors estimated nucleated cell counts from reference gene primer amplification. Libraries were prepared by immunoSEQ multiplex PCR; TCRdb keeps only in-frame clonotypes and omits some of them. That table furnishes V, J and clone size, whereas the DNA furnished D and trimming. The sample lists under 200,000 clones, roughly 87% seen once, with roughly 21% in the top ten. The chain carries TRBV6-5 and TRBJ2-5, with TRBD1 matching 10 bases. The specimen sequenced was peripheral blood. The clonotype comes from a man aged 55 to 70 with active or convalescent COVID-19. DNA of the CDR3: TGTGCCAGCAATACCCGACAGGGGGCTCGGGAGACCCAGTACTTC. Translating it yields CASNTRQGARETQYF.